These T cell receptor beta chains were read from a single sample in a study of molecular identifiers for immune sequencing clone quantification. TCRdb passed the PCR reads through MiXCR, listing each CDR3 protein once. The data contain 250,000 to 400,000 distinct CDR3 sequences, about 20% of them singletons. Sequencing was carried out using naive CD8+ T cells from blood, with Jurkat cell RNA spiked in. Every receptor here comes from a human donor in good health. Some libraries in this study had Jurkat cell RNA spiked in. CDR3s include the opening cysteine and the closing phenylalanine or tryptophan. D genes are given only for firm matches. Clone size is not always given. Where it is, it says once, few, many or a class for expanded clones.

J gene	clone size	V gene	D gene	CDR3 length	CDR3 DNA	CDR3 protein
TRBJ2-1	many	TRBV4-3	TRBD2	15	TGCGCCAGCAGCCAAGGGACTAGCGGAGTGAATGAGCAGTTCTTC	CASSQGTSGVNEQFF
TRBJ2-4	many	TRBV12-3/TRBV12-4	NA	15	TGTGCCAGCCCCGGACAGCCTCTAGCCAAAAACATTCAGTACTTC	CASPGQPLAKNIQYF
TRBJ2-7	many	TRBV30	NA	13	TGTGCCTGGACCCTAGGGGCCTCGGACGAGCAGTACTTC	CAWTLGASDEQYF
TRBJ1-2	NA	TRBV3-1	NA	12	TGTGCCAGCAGCCAAATGGGTTGGGGCTACACCTTC	CASSQMGWGYTF
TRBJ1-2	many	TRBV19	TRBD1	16	TGTGCCACCTCCTTAGGCAGGGGGCGTGTTAACTATGGCTACACCTTC	CATSLGRGRVNYGYTF
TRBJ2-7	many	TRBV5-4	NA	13	TGTGCCAGCAGCCCCCAAGTTAGCCACGAGCAGTACTTC	CASSPQVSHEQYF
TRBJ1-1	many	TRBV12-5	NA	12	TGTGCTAGTGGAACCAGGGGAGCTGAAGCTTTCTTT	CASGTRGAEAFF
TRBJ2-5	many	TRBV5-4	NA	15	TGTGCCAGCAGCTTGCCGGACAACCAAGACGGGACCCAGTACTTC	CASSLPDNQDGTQYF
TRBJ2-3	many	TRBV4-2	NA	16	TGTGCCAGCAGCCAGGCTAGTGGTCGTAGCACAGATACGCAGTATTTT	CASSQASGRSTDTQYF
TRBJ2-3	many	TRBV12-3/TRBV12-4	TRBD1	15	TGTGCCAGCAACGACAGGGGGCAAGAAACAGATACGCAGTATTTT	CASNDRGQETDTQYF
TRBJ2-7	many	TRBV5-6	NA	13	TGTGCCAGCAGCTTGGACCCGTACTACGAGCAGTACTTC	CASSLDPYYEQYF
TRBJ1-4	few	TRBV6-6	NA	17	TGTACCAGCAGTTACTCGTTTGATTACAGCCGCTTTGAAAAACTGTTTTTT	CTSSYSFDYSRFEKLFF
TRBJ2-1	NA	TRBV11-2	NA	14	TGTGCCAGCAGCTTCCCGCCCACATACAATGAGCAGTTCTTC	CASSFPPTYNEQFF
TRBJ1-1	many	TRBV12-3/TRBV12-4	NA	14	TGTGCCAGCAGTTTTGCAGTGTCGAACACTGAAGCTTTCTTT	CASSFAVSNTEAFF
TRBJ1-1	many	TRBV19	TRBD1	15	TGTGCCAGTAGTATAGTACACAGGGGGAACACTGAAGCTTTCTTT	CASSIVHRGNTEAFF
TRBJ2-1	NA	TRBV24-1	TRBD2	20	TGTGCCACCAGTGAGTCTTTATTTTACGGGACTAGCGGGAAAGACAATGAGCAGTTCTTC	CATSESLFYGTSGKDNEQFF
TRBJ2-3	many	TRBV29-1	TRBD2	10	TGCAGCGTTGGAGGACTAGAAACGTATTTT	CSVGGLETYF
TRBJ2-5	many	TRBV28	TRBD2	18	TGTGCCAGCAGCCGACGGACTAGCCGGGGAGGAGGGCAAGAGACCCAGTACTTC	CASSRRTSRGGGQETQYF
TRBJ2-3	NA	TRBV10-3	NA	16	TGTGCCATCAGTGGAGGACAGAGGGCGAGGACAGATACGCAGTATTTT	CAISGGQRARTDTQYF
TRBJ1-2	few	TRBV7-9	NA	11	TGTGCCAGCAGCTCATACTATGGCTACACCTTC	CASSSYYGYTF
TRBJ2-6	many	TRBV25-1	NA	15	TGTGCCAGCAGTGAATATATCTCTGGGGCCAACGTCCTGACTTTC	CASSEYISGANVLTF
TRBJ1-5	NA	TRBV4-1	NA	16	TGCGCCAGCAGCCAAACGGGGAGTTATGACAATCAGCCCCAGCATTTT	CASSQTGSYDNQPQHF
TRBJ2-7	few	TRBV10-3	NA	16	TGTGCCATCAGTGAGTCGGGGCAGGGGCCCTCCTACGAGCAGTACTTC	CAISESGQGPSYEQYF
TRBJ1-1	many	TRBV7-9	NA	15	TGTGCCAGCAGCTTAGGTGTAGGTCGGAACACTGAAGCTTTCTTT	CASSLGVGRNTEAFF
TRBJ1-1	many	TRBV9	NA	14	TGTGCCAGCAGCGTAGGCGGTGGCTTGACTGAAGCTTTCTTT	CASSVGGGLTEAFF
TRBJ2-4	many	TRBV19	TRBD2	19	TGTGCCAGTAGTATGGAGATTAGCGGGATGGGCCTGGCCAAAAACATTCAGTACTTC	CASSMEISGMGLAKNIQYF
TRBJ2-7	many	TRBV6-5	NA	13	TGTGCCAGCAGTTACTCGGACTTCGGCGAGCAGTACTTC	CASSYSDFGEQYF
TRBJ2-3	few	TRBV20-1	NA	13	TGCAGTGCTAGAGGGACGTTAACAGATACGCAGTATTTT	CSARGTLTDTQYF
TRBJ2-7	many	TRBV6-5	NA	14	TGTGCCAGCAGTTCTGGGGGGTCCTCCTACGAGCAGTACTTC	CASSSGGSSYEQYF
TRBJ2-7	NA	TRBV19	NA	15	TGTGCCAGTAGTACCCCTGGGGCGGGTCCCTACGAGCAGTACTTC	CASSTPGAGPYEQYF
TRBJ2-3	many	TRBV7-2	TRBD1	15	TGTGCCAGCAGGACCGGGACAGGGGGTGTAGATACGCAGTATTTT	CASRTGTGGVDTQYF
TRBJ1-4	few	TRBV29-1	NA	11	TGCAGCGCACCAGTGGCAGAAAAACTGTTTTTT	CSAPVAEKLFF
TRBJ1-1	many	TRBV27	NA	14	TGTGCCAGCAGTTTCGGCGGGCGCGGGACTGAAGCTTTCTTT	CASSFGGRGTEAFF
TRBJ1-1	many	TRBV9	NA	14	TGTGCCAGCAGCCCAGTGGCTGGGAGCACTGAAGCTTTCTTT	CASSPVAGSTEAFF
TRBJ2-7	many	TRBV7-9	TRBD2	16	TGTGCCAGCAGCCCAACTAGCGGGAGTTACACCTACGAGCAGTACTTC	CASSPTSGSYTYEQYF
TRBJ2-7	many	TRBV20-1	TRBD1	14	TGCAGTGCTAGAGAGAGAGGGACAGGGGGAGAGCAGTACTTC	CSARERGTGGEQYF
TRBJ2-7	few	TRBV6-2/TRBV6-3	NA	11	TGTGCCACGAGCCGGGCCTACGAGCAGTACTTC	CATSRAYEQYF
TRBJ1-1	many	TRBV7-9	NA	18	TGTGCCAGCAGCACCGCCAAGGGCCAGGATCGTAGATACACTGAAGCTTTCTTT	CASSTAKGQDRRYTEAFF
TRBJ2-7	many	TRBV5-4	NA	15	TGTGCCAGCAGCCCAGCCTCGGTGGGTTCCTACGAGCAGTACTTC	CASSPASVGSYEQYF
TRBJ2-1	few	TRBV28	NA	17	TGTGCCAGCAGTTTATGGCAGGCCCGAAGCTCCTACAATGAGCAGTTCTTC	CASSLWQARSSYNEQFF
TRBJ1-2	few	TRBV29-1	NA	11	TGCAGTCTGGGGGAGGGCTATGGCTACACCTTC	CSLGEGYGYTF
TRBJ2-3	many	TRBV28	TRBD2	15	TGTGCCAGCAGTGGACTAGCGGGGGACACAGATACGCAGTATTTT	CASSGLAGDTDTQYF
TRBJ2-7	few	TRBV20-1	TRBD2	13	TGCAGTGCTAGTGGGCTAGCGGATTACGAGCAGTACTTC	CSASGLADYEQYF
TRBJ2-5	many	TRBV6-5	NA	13	TGTGCCAGCAGCAAGACAGGACAAGAGACCCAGTACTTC	CASSKTGQETQYF
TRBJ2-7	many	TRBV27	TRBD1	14	TGTGCCAGCAGTTCCCGGGACAGATCCTACGAGCAGTACTTC	CASSSRDRSYEQYF
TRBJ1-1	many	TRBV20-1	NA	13	TGCAGTGCTAGTGACAGGTCCTTCAGTGAAGCTTTCTTT	CSASDRSFSEAFF
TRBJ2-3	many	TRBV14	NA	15	TGTGCCAGCAGCCAAGATCGAGACTCCCCAGATACGCAGTATTTT	CASSQDRDSPDTQYF